This is a list of T cell receptor beta chains from one sample in a study of cytomegalovirus exposure and HLA in healthy donors. Profiling relied on immunoSEQ multiplex PCR, and the TCRdb table lists in-frame clones only, not all of them. Of about 140,000 clones listed, over 75% are singletons. Sequenced: PBMCs. The source of these receptors is a man aged 30 to 39 in good health and CMV-seronegative. Each CDR3 is given with its conserved first and last residue. A D gene is named only where the DNA matches it firmly. Rows may omit the clone size; those that give it use once, few, many or a size class.

>.|.|TRBJ1-1|TRBV19
CASSTTGANTEAFF
TGTGCCAGTAGTACGACAGGAGCGAACACTGAAGCTTTCTTT
>.|TRBD2|TRBJ2-1|TRBV2
CASRTPGSGRSSDEQFF
TGTGCCAGCAGGACCCCGGGTAGCGGGAGGAGTAGCGATGAGCAGTTCTTC
>.|.|TRBJ2-7|TRBV7-9
CASSLGTGGREQYF
TGTGCCAGCAGCTTAGGGACTGGGGGCAGGGAGCAGTACTTC
>few|TRBD1|TRBJ1-1|TRBV25-1
CASRERQGRGAFF
TGTGCCAGCAGAGAAAGACAGGGCAGAGGAGCTTTCTTT
>few|TRBD2|TRBJ2-1|TRBV6-1
CASSAGRLADRYNEQFF
TGTGCCAGCAGTGCCGGACGACTAGCGGACCGATACAATGAGCAGTTCTTC
>.|TRBD2|TRBJ2-5|TRBV5-1
CASSFSGTQETQYF
TGCGCCAGCAGCTTTAGCGGGACCCAAGAGACCCAGTACTTC
>.|.|TRBJ1-2|TRBV28
CASGQRAGGYGYTF
TGTGCCAGCGGCCAAAGGGCAGGAGGCTATGGCTACACCTTC
>.|TRBD1|TRBJ1-1|TRBV15
CATSVGQGLDEAFF
TGTGCCACCAGCGTGGGACAGGGACTGGATGAAGCTTTCTTT
>.|.|TRBJ2-2|TRBV5-1
CASSAGQPNTGELFF
TGCGCCAGCAGCGCGGGACAGCCGAACACCGGGGAGCTGTTTTTT
>.|.|TRBJ2-6|TRBV5-1
CASSLSESGANVLTF
TGCGCCAGCAGCCTCAGCGAGTCTGGGGCCAACGTCCTGACTTTC
>.|TRBD1|TRBJ1-4|TRBV13
CASSVRDRGEKLFF
TGTGCCAGCAGCGTCCGGGACAGGGGTGAAAAACTGTTTTTT
>.|TRBD1|TRBJ1-5|TRBV19
CASSILRGPNQPQHF
TGTGCCAGTAGTATCTTAAGGGGGCCCAATCAGCCCCAGCATTTT
>.|TRBD1|TRBJ1-1|TRBV6-5
CASREDRLNTEAFF
TGTGCCAGCAGGGAGGACAGGTTAAACACTGAAGCTTTCTTT
>.|TRBD2|TRBJ2-1|TRBV7-6
CASSLASGLAGRNEQFF
TGTGCCAGCAGCTTAGCCTCAGGACTAGCGGGACGCAATGAGCAGTTCTTC
>.|.|TRBJ1-2|TRBV5-6
CASSSPGSAGYGYPF
TGTGCCAGCAGCTCTCCTGGGTCAGCGGGGTATGGCTACCCCTTC
>.|.|TRBJ1-2|TRBV10-3
CAISEPGLLNYGYTF
TGTGCCATCAGTGAGCCGGGACTCCTTAACTATGGCTACACCTTC
>once|TRBD1|TRBJ1-2|TRBV19
CASIPYGRGGQDYGYTF
TGTGCCAGTATACCCTATGGGCGAGGGGGCCAGGACTATGGCTACACCTTC
>.|TRBD1|TRBJ1-2|TRBV4-1
CASSLDRVRSNYGYTF
TGCGCCAGCAGCCTCGACAGGGTACGATCGAACTATGGCTACACCTTC
>.|.|TRBJ2-7|TRBV5-1
CASSLQASSYEQYF
TGCGCCAGCAGCTTGCAAGCGAGCTCCTACGAGCAGTACTTC
>.|TRBD1|TRBJ2-5|TRBV9
CASSVNRGLQETQYF
TGTGCCAGCAGCGTCAACAGGGGCCTACAAGAGACCCAGTACTTC